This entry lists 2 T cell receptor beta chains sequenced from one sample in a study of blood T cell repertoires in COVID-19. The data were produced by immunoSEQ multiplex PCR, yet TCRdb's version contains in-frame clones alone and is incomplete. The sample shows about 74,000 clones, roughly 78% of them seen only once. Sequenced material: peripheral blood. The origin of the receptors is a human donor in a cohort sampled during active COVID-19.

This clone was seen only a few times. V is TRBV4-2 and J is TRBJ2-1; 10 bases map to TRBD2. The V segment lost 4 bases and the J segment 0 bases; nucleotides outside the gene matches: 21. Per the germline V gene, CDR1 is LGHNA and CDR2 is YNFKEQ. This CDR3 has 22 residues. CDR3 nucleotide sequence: TGTGCCAGCAGCCTGCCCTTCAGAGAGACTAGCGGGTTAGCCTACTCCTACAATGAGCAGTTCTTC. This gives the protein CASSLPFRETSGLAYSYNEQFF.

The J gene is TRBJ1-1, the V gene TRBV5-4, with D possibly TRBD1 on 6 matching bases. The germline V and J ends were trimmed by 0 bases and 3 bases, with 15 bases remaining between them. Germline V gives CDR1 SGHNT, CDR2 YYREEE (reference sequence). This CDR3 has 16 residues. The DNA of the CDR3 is TGTGCCAGCAGCTTGGCGGGGGGCCGGCTGGACACTGAAGCTTTCTTT. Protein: CASSLAGGRLDTEAFF.